The rows below give T cell receptor beta chains drawn from one sample of a study of cytomegalovirus exposure and HLA in healthy donors. Repertoires were generated with immunoSEQ multiplex PCR, while TCRdb's copy carries only in-frame clones and drops some. The table includes some 150,000 clones, about 80% detected once. Specimen: PBMCs. The receptors were sampled from a woman aged 40 to 55 in good health and CMV-seronegative. Both conserved end residues are part of each CDR3. Fields, in order: J gene, V gene, clone size, D gene, CDR3 DNA, CDR3 protein. The D gene is left open where the match is weak. Only some rows state a clone size, as once, few, many or a class for expanded clones.

J gene: TRBJ2-3
V gene: TRBV4-2
clone size: -
D gene: -
CDR3 DNA: TGTGCCAGCAGCCAATATTCTACAGATACGCAGTATTTT
CDR3 protein: CASSQYSTDTQYF

J gene: TRBJ1-6
V gene: TRBV9
clone size: once
D gene: TRBD1
CDR3 DNA: TGTGCCAGCAGCGTAGACCGGACAGGGGGTCCTTCACCCCTCCACTTT
CDR3 protein: CASSVDRTGGPSPLHF

J gene: TRBJ1-5
V gene: TRBV15
clone size: few
D gene: -
CDR3 DNA: TGTGCCACCAGCAGAGAGGCGGATCAGCCCCAGCATTTT
CDR3 protein: CATSREADQPQHF

J gene: TRBJ1-1
V gene: TRBV5-1
clone size: -
D gene: -
CDR3 DNA: TGCGCCAGCAGGGAGCAGATGAACACTGAAGCTTTCTTT
CDR3 protein: CASREQMNTEAFF

J gene: TRBJ1-1
V gene: TRBV15
clone size: -
D gene: -
CDR3 DNA: TGTGCCACCAGTATTAGGAGGGGCACTGAAGCTTTCTTT
CDR3 protein: CATSIRRGTEAFF

J gene: TRBJ2-1
V gene: TRBV20-1
clone size: -
D gene: -
CDR3 DNA: TGCAGTGCTCAGGGGAGTAATGAGCAGTTCTTC
CDR3 protein: CSAQGSNEQFF

J gene: TRBJ1-1
V gene: TRBV18
clone size: once
D gene: -
CDR3 DNA: TGTGCCAGCTCACCACGGGCGGCACCGGCGGGTGAAGCTTTCTTT
CDR3 protein: CASSPRAAPAGEAFF

J gene: TRBJ1-3
V gene: TRBV5-5
clone size: -
D gene: -
CDR3 DNA: TGTGCCAGCAGCTTGGGTACGGGGACTGGAAACACCATATATTTT
CDR3 protein: CASSLGTGTGNTIYF

J gene: TRBJ1-2
V gene: TRBV7-3
clone size: few
D gene: -
CDR3 DNA: TGTGCCAGCAGCCCGGGACTCTCCGGCTATGGCTACACCTTC
CDR3 protein: CASSPGLSGYGYTF

J gene: TRBJ1-1
V gene: TRBV27
clone size: -
D gene: -
CDR3 DNA: TGTGCCAGCAGTTTATTTAGGGGAACTGAAGCTTTCTTT
CDR3 protein: CASSLFRGTEAFF

J gene: TRBJ2-1
V gene: TRBV27
clone size: -
D gene: -
CDR3 DNA: TGTGCCAGCTCACCAGGCTCCTACAATGAGCAGTTCTTC
CDR3 protein: CASSPGSYNEQFF

J gene: TRBJ2-5
V gene: TRBV18
clone size: -
D gene: -
CDR3 DNA: TGTGCCAGCTCGTACGGGATAAAAGAGACCCAGTACTTC
CDR3 protein: CASSYGIKETQYF

J gene: TRBJ2-7
V gene: TRBV6-5
clone size: -
D gene: -
CDR3 DNA: TGTGCCAGCAGTTACCCCGGTTCCTACGAGCAGTACTTC
CDR3 protein: CASSYPGSYEQYF

J gene: TRBJ2-1
V gene: TRBV5-6
clone size: once
D gene: TRBD2
CDR3 DNA: TGTGCCAGCAGCTTTAGTCTAGCGGGCCTGGGTGAGCAGTTCTTC
CDR3 protein: CASSFSLAGLGEQFF

J gene: TRBJ2-5
V gene: TRBV9
clone size: once
D gene: -
CDR3 DNA: TGTGCCAGCAGCGTAGGTCCAGGGGCTGAAGAGACCCAGTACTTC
CDR3 protein: CASSVGPGAEETQYF

J gene: TRBJ2-1
V gene: TRBV4-2
clone size: -
D gene: -
CDR3 DNA: TGTGCCAGCAGCCAAGTAGAGCGAGAAATTGCGCAGTTCTTC
CDR3 protein: CASSQVEREIAQFF

J gene: TRBJ2-1
V gene: TRBV7-9
clone size: -
D gene: TRBD2
CDR3 DNA: TGTGCCAGCAGCTTCGGACTAGCAGGCCATGAGCAATTCTTC
CDR3 protein: CASSFGLAGHEQFF

J gene: TRBJ2-5
V gene: TRBV28
clone size: -
D gene: TRBD2
CDR3 DNA: TGTGCCAGTACGACGGGGCGGGGGCAAGAGACCCAGTACTTC
CDR3 protein: CASTTGRGQETQYF

J gene: TRBJ2-7
V gene: TRBV6-5
clone size: -
D gene: -
CDR3 DNA: TGTGCCAGCAGTGCCCGACAGAGCTCCTACGAGCAGTACTTC
CDR3 protein: CASSARQSSYEQYF

J gene: TRBJ2-3
V gene: TRBV10-2
clone size: -
D gene: -
CDR3 DNA: TGCGCCAGCACGACAGGAGGCACAGATACGCAGTATTTT
CDR3 protein: CASTTGGTDTQYF

J gene: TRBJ2-5
V gene: TRBV28
clone size: -
D gene: TRBD1
CDR3 DNA: TGTGCCAGCAGTTTATGGACAGGGTTAGCCCAAGAGACCCAGTACTTC
CDR3 protein: CASSLWTGLAQETQYF

J gene: TRBJ1-1
V gene: TRBV28
clone size: -
D gene: TRBD1
CDR3 DNA: TGTGCCAGCAGCGGGGGACAGGGCGTAATCTCTGAAGCTTTCTTT
CDR3 protein: CASSGGQGVISEAFF

J gene: TRBJ1-2
V gene: TRBV7-2
clone size: -
D gene: TRBD1
CDR3 DNA: TGTGCCAGCAGCGCCCGGACAGGGGGTGGCTACACCTTC
CDR3 protein: CASSARTGGGYTF

J gene: TRBJ2-7
V gene: TRBV5-1
clone size: -
D gene: -
CDR3 DNA: TGCGCCAGCAGCTCCACCTACGACAGGACCTACGAGCAGTACTTC
CDR3 protein: CASSSTYDRTYEQYF

J gene: TRBJ1-2
V gene: TRBV4-3
clone size: once
D gene: -
CDR3 DNA: TGCGCCAGCAGCCAAGGGACAGCAGTTAACTATGGCTACACCTTC
CDR3 protein: CASSQGTAVNYGYTF

J gene: TRBJ2-7
V gene: TRBV5-6
clone size: -
D gene: -
CDR3 DNA: TGTGCCAGCAGCGCAAGCGGACGGGGATTCTACGAGCAGTACTTC
CDR3 protein: CASSASGRGFYEQYF

J gene: TRBJ2-7
V gene: TRBV11-3
clone size: -
D gene: TRBD2
CDR3 DNA: TGTGCCAGCAGCTTAGCGGGGGGGCCCTACGAGCAGTACTTC
CDR3 protein: CASSLAGGPYEQYF

J gene: TRBJ2-1
V gene: TRBV4-3
clone size: -
D gene: TRBD2
CDR3 DNA: TGCGCCAGCAGCCAGGAGACTAGCGGGATCGGGTATGAGCAGTTCTTC
CDR3 protein: CASSQETSGIGYEQFF

J gene: TRBJ2-7
V gene: TRBV27
clone size: -
D gene: TRBD1
CDR3 DNA: TGTGCCAGCAGTTTAAAGGCAGGGGGCTCCTACGAGCAGTACTTC
CDR3 protein: CASSLKAGGSYEQYF

J gene: TRBJ2-7
V gene: TRBV28
clone size: -
D gene: -
CDR3 DNA: TGTGCCAGCAGCCAACCCCCAAGGACAGCCTACGAGCAGTACTTC
CDR3 protein: CASSQPPRTAYEQYF

J gene: TRBJ2-7
V gene: TRBV6-5
clone size: -
D gene: TRBD2
CDR3 DNA: TGTGCCAGCAGTTACTCGAAGAGCGGGACGGGCTACGAGCAGTACTTC
CDR3 protein: CASSYSKSGTGYEQYF

J gene: TRBJ2-1
V gene: TRBV6-5
clone size: -
D gene: TRBD2
CDR3 DNA: TGTGCCAGCAGTTTCCGGACTAGTCAGAATGAGCAGTTCTTC
CDR3 protein: CASSFRTSQNEQFF

J gene: TRBJ2-1
V gene: TRBV27
clone size: -
D gene: TRBD2
CDR3 DNA: TGTGCCAGTGGGGACTACTCCTACAATGAGCAGTTCTTC
CDR3 protein: CASGDYSYNEQFF

J gene: TRBJ2-2
V gene: TRBV5-1
clone size: -
D gene: TRBD2
CDR3 DNA: TGCGCCAGCAGCGGGGGACTAGCGGGAGGTTTCATCGGGGAGCTGTTTTTT
CDR3 protein: CASSGGLAGGFIGELFF

J gene: TRBJ2-7
V gene: TRBV9
clone size: -
D gene: -
CDR3 DNA: TGTGCCAGCAGCGTAGGCCCTAGCCCTGGCTCCTACGAGCAGTACTTC
CDR3 protein: CASSVGPSPGSYEQYF

J gene: TRBJ2-5
V gene: TRBV2
clone size: -
D gene: TRBD1
CDR3 DNA: TGTGCCAGCACCGAACCCCGGGACAGGGGTCGAGAGACCCAGTACTTC
CDR3 protein: CASTEPRDRGRETQYF

J gene: TRBJ2-7
V gene: TRBV7-9
clone size: -
D gene: TRBD1
CDR3 DNA: TGTGCCAGCAGCTCTCGGACAGGGGGCGACGAGCAGTACTTC
CDR3 protein: CASSSRTGGDEQYF

J gene: TRBJ1-2
V gene: TRBV19
clone size: -
D gene: TRBD1
CDR3 DNA: TGTGCCAGTAGTGGAACAGGGGGAGCTAGCTATGGCTACACCTTC
CDR3 protein: CASSGTGGASYGYTF

J gene: TRBJ1-4
V gene: TRBV4-3
clone size: -
D gene: TRBD1
CDR3 DNA: TGCGCCAGCAGCCCAGTGAACAGGGGGCGCTTTGAAAAACTGTTTTTT
CDR3 protein: CASSPVNRGRFEKLFF

J gene: TRBJ2-1
V gene: TRBV5-1
clone size: once
D gene: TRBD2
CDR3 DNA: TGCGCCAGCAGCTTGGTTTGGGGGGGCTACAATGAGCAGTTCTTC
CDR3 protein: CASSLVWGGYNEQFF

J gene: TRBJ1-6
V gene: TRBV6-5
clone size: -
D gene: -
CDR3 DNA: TGTGCCAGCAGTCCGACAGGATATAATTCACCCCTCCACTTT
CDR3 protein: CASSPTGYNSPLHF

J gene: TRBJ2-7
V gene: TRBV19
clone size: once
D gene: TRBD1
CDR3 DNA: TGTGCCAGTAGTATTCTCTGGGGACAGGGGTACGAGCAGTACTTC
CDR3 protein: CASSILWGQGYEQYF

J gene: TRBJ2-1
V gene: TRBV7-2
clone size: few
D gene: TRBD2
CDR3 DNA: TGTGCCAGCAGCTTATGGCCCGATCGGACCAGCGGGATATACAATGAGCAGTTCTTC
CDR3 protein: CASSLWPDRTSGIYNEQFF

J gene: TRBJ2-5
V gene: TRBV5-6
clone size: -
D gene: TRBD2
CDR3 DNA: TGTGCCAGCAGCTTCGGGACTACCCAAGAGACCCAGTACTTC
CDR3 protein: CASSFGTTQETQYF

J gene: TRBJ2-3
V gene: TRBV11-2
clone size: once
D gene: -
CDR3 DNA: TGTGCCAGCAGCAAAACAGGTTCAGGAGATACGCAGTATTTT
CDR3 protein: CASSKTGSGDTQYF

J gene: TRBJ2-5
V gene: TRBV11-2
clone size: -
D gene: -
CDR3 DNA: TGTGCCAGCAGCTTAGTCGGGGTGGAGACCCAGTACTTC
CDR3 protein: CASSLVGVETQYF

J gene: TRBJ1-4
V gene: TRBV27
clone size: -
D gene: -
CDR3 DNA: TGTGCCAGCAGTGAACTTTCAACTAATGAAAAACTGTTTTTT
CDR3 protein: CASSELSTNEKLFF

J gene: TRBJ1-5
V gene: TRBV2
clone size: -
D gene: TRBD1
CDR3 DNA: TGTGCCAGCAGGGCTCAGGGGGTGAGCAATCAGCCCCAGCATTTT
CDR3 protein: CASRAQGVSNQPQHF

J gene: TRBJ1-2
V gene: TRBV7-8
clone size: few
D gene: TRBD1
CDR3 DNA: TGTGCCAGCAGCGCACCGGGACAGGGGGCAACTAACTATGGCTACACCTTC
CDR3 protein: CASSAPGQGATNYGYTF

J gene: TRBJ2-6
V gene: TRBV10-3
clone size: -
D gene: TRBD1
CDR3 DNA: TGTGCCATCAGCCCGAGCGAGGGGGCCCACTCTGGGGCCAACGTCCTGACTTTC
CDR3 protein: CAISPSEGAHSGANVLTF

J gene: TRBJ2-5
V gene: TRBV4-3
clone size: -
D gene: TRBD2
CDR3 DNA: TGCGCCAGCAGCCAAGATGCCTCTAGCGGGAGGCTCTACCAAGAGACCCAGTACTTC
CDR3 protein: CASSQDASSGRLYQETQYF

J gene: TRBJ2-5
V gene: TRBV6-5
clone size: -
D gene: TRBD2
CDR3 DNA: TGTGCCAGCAGACTAGCGGGAGCCTTGGCGGAGACCCAGTACTTC
CDR3 protein: CASRLAGALAETQYF

J gene: TRBJ2-5
V gene: TRBV5-1
clone size: -
D gene: -
CDR3 DNA: TGCGCCAGCAGCTTGGTTCAGGGAAGTCGGGCCCAGTACTTC
CDR3 protein: CASSLVQGSRAQYF

J gene: TRBJ2-2
V gene: TRBV5-1
clone size: few
D gene: TRBD2
CDR3 DNA: TGCGCCAGCAGCCAGACTAGCGGGATAACCTACACCGGGGAGCTGTTTTTT
CDR3 protein: CASSQTSGITYTGELFF

J gene: TRBJ1-1
V gene: TRBV5-1
clone size: -
D gene: -
CDR3 DNA: TGCGCCAGCAGCCGGACCACAGGCTTAAACACTGAAGCTTTCTTT
CDR3 protein: CASSRTTGLNTEAFF

J gene: TRBJ1-1
V gene: TRBV5-1
clone size: few
D gene: -
CDR3 DNA: TGCGCCAGCTCCTGGGGGGGGAGGAGTGCTTTCTTT
CDR3 protein: CASSWGGRSAFF